One T cell receptor beta chain is described in this entry. Its specificity is unknown. CDR1 and CDR2 (germline): SGHRS, YFSETQ. The CDR3 loop spans 15 amino acids. V lost 3 bases, J lost 9 bases, and 8 bases stayed unmatched. Primers included in the PCR were 60 Vbeta and 13 Jbeta primers. Profiling relied on immunoSEQ multiplex PCR, and the TCRdb table lists in-frame clones only, not all of them. Counted here are about 180,000 clones, under 80% occurring once; the ten biggest clones make up over 2%. The sample originates from a study of cytomegalovirus exposure and HLA in healthy donors. Study-level results: A list of approximately 150 TCR beta chains associated with cytomegalovirus was given. Later work associated 16,951 TCR beta sequences with HLA alleles at 0.05 false discovery rate.

Sequencing was done on a sample of PBMCs. The chain couples TRBV5-1 to TRBJ2-1; 11 bases map to TRBD2. This receptor was identified in a human donor in good health. The CDR3 DNA reads TGCGCCAGCAGCTGGAAACTAGCGGGGGACGGTGAGCAGTTCTTC. Translating gives CASSWKLAGDGEQFF.